One and the same sample provided the 7 T cell receptor beta chains below, sequenced in a study of OX40 agonist ivuxolimab in advanced cancers. The method was immunoSEQ multiplex PCR; TCRdb's version includes in-frame clones alone and lacks a portion of them. Of about 82,000 clones in the sample, about 86% were seen once. The sample was CD4+ or CD8+ T cells sorted from blood, taken in a trial of the OX40 agonist ivuxolimab. The source of these receptors is an adult with an advanced solid tumor such as melanoma, head and neck, liver or kidney cancer.

The chain has TRBV7-9 and TRBJ2-3; unclear D gene. The CDR3 extends over 11 amino acids. Deletions cut 9 bases from V and 2 bases from J, with 6 bases between. Germline V gene sequence: CDR1 SEHNR, CDR2 FQNEAQ (reference sequence). CDR3 DNA: TGTGCCAGTTCGACCACAGATACGCAGTATTTT. Amino acid sequence: CASSTTDTQYF. Filled out from reference TRBV7-9 and TRBJ2-3, the complete variable domain reads DTGVSQNPRHKITKRGQNVTFRCDPISEHNRLYWYRQTLGQGPEFLTYFQNEAQLEKSRLLSDRFSAERPKGSFSTLEIQRTEQGDSAMYLCASSTTDTQYFGPGTRLTVL.

The chain links TRBV19 to TRBJ2-7; D perhaps matches TRBD2 (5 bases). The germline gives CDR1 LNHDA, CDR2 SQIVND (reference sequence). The CDR3 consists of 15 residues. Trimming left V 6 bases short and J 3 bases short, with 18 bases between. The CDR3 reads CASSPGRRGFYEQYF. The CDR3 DNA sequence: TGTGCCAGTAGCCCGGGCCGCCGAGGGTTCTACGAGCAGTACTTC. Full variable domain (rest looked up from reference TRBV19 and TRBJ2-7): DGGITQSPKYLFRKEGQNVTLSCEQNLNHDAMYWYRQDPGQGLRLIYYSQIVNDFQKGDIAEGYSVSREKKESFPLTVTSAQKNPTAFYLCASSPGRRGFYEQYFGPGTRLTVT.

The rearrangement uses TRBV6-6 and TRBJ1-3, with a possible D match to TRBD1 (6 bases). This CDR3 contains 16 residues. V lost 2 bases and J lost 0, with 11 bases in between. Germline V lookup: CDR1 MNHNY, CDR2 SVGAGI (reference sequence). The CDR3 sequence is CASSYGQPNSGNTIYF. CDR3 bases: TGTGCCAGCAGTTACGGACAGCCAAACTCTGGAAACACCATATATTTT.

This sequence joins TRBV19 and TRBJ1-4; a possible D gene is TRBD1 (5 bases). CDR3 length: 14 residues. Germline CDR1 and CDR2: LNHDA and SQIVND (reference sequence). Trimming left V 5 bases short and J 5 bases short, with 12 bases between. CDR3 residues: CASSDTGFNEKLFF. The CDR3 DNA reads as TGTGCCAGTAGTGACACAGGTTTCAATGAAAAACTGTTTTTT.

The J gene is TRBJ1-2, the V gene TRBV19; TRBD1 is a possible D gene (6 bases). The CDR3 has 15 amino acids. V was cut by 1 base and J by 4 bases, with 13 bases left in between. The germline CDR1 and CDR2 sequences are LNHDA and SQIVND (reference sequence). The CDR3 DNA is TGTGCCAGTAGTATAGGCCCGGGGGCGGCCTATGGCTACACCTTC. Translation gives CASSIGPGAAYGYTF.

The J gene is TRBJ1-2, the V gene TRBV6-1, with D hard to call. The V gene's germline CDR1 is MNHNS and CDR2 SASEGT. Trimming removed 6 bases at V and 6 bases at J, with 20 bases between. This CDR3 spans 15 amino acids. This chain's CDR3 is CASRARDKGEDGYTF. CDR3 nucleotide sequence: TGTGCCAGCAGGGCCCGCGATAAAGGTGAGGATGGCTACACCTTC.

This sequence joins TRBV5-1 and TRBJ1-2; 8 bases match TRBD1. CDR1 and CDR2 (germline): SGHRS, YFSETQ. Trimming at V came to 0 bases and at J to 4 bases, leaving 11 bases not matched to a gene. The CDR3 extends over 17 amino acids. CDR3 region: CASSLVVLTGGSYGYTF. DNA of the CDR3: TGCGCCAGCAGCTTGGTCGTCTTAACAGGGGGTAGCTATGGCTACACCTTC.